This T cell receptor beta chain was sequenced in a study of cytomegalovirus exposure and HLA in healthy donors. On the study more broadly: Unique TCR beta sequences numbering some 120 million came from 150 million to 200 million T cells in an earlier analysis. Study results and caveats: One cluster of highly shared sequence variants probably arose as a sequencing artifact. In a later analysis, a missense DCLRE1C variant was linked to TCR beta V- and J-gene trimming. Certain indistinguishable V segments, among them TRBV6-2 and TRBV6-3, were excluded.

Turning to this clone: Its cognate antigen is unknown.

This CDR3 contains 15 residues. Germline-derived CDR1 and CDR2 are LGHNA and YSLEER. PCR was performed using 60 Vbeta and 13 Jbeta primers. The repertoire was sequenced with immunoSEQ multiplex PCR; TCRdb's copy has only in-frame clones and lacks some. The top ten clones hold 0.6% to 0.9% of a sample with fewer than 200,000 clones, around 80% of them seen once. V gene TRBV4-3 combines with J gene TRBJ2-5; TRBD2 matches 8 bases. The J call could be wrong; TRBJ2-7 is a better fit for the DNA end. Sequencing was carried out using PBMCs. The TCR comes from a female donor in good health and CMV-seronegative. CDR3 coding DNA: TGCGCCAGCAGTTATACGCGGGGGGTCTCCTACGAGCAGTACTTC. Translating gives CASSYTRGVSYEQYF.